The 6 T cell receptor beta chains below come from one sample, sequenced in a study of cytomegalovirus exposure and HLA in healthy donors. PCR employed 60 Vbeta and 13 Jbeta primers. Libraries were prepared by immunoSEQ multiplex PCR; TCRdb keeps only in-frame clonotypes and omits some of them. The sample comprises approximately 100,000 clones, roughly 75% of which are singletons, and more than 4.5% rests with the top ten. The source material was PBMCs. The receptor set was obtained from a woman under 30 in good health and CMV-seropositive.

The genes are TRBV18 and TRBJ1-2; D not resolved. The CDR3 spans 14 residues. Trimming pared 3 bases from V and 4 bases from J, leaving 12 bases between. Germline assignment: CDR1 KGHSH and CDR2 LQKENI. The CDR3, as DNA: TGTGCCAGCTCACCCCCGGCGGGTATCTATGGCTACACCTTC. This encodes CASSPPAGIYGYTF. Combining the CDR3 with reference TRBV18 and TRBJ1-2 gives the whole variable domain NAGVMQNPRHLVRRRGQEARLRCSPMKGHSHVYWYRQLPEEGLKFMVYLQKENIIDESGMPKERFSAEFPKEGPSILRIQQVVRGDSAAYFCASSPPAGIYGYTFGSGTRLTVV.

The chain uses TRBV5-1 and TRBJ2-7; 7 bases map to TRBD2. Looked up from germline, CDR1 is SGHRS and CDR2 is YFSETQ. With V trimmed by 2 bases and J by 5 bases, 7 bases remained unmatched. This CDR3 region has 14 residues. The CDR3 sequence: CASSLGGGVDEQYF. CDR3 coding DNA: TGCGCCAGCAGCTTAGGCGGGGGAGTAGACGAGCAGTACTTC.

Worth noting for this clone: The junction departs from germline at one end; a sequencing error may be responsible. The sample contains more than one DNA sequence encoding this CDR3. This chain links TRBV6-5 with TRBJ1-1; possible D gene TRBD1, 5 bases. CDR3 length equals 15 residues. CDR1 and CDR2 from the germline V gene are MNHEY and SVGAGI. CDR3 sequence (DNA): TGTGCCAGCAGTTACTCTTCAGGGAGGAGAGCTGAGGCTTTCTTT. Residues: CASSYSSGRRAEAFF.

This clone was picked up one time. Here the CDR3 reads CASSPYSGGREQFF. The CDR3 bases are TGTGCCAGCAGCCCGTATTCCGGGGGGAGGGAGCAGTTCTTC. The chain joins TRBV14 to TRBJ2-1, with 7 bases lining up with TRBD2. The CDR3 totals 14 residues. V trimming: 4 bases; J trimming: 10 bases; junction bases outside the gene matches: 10. Germline assignment: CDR1 SGHDN and CDR2 FVKESK. The complete variable domain, with remaining parts taken from reference TRBV14 and TRBJ2-1, reads EAGVTQFPSHSVIEKGQTVTLRCDPISGHDNLYWYRRVMGKEIKFLLHFVKESKQDESGMPNNRFLAERTGGTYSTLKVQPAELEDSGVYFCASSPYSGGREQFFGPGTRLTVL.

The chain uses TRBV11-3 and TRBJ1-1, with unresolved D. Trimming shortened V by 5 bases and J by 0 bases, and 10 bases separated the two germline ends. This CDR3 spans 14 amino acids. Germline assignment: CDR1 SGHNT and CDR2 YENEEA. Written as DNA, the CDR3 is TGTGCCAGCAGCCCGCGGGGTATGAACACTGAAGCTTTCTTT. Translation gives CASSPRGMNTEAFF.

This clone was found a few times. Written as DNA, the CDR3 is TGTGCCAGCAGTGAGAAAGCGGCCAACACAGATACGCAGTATTTT. This encodes CASSEKAANTDTQYF. This rearrangement joins TRBV6-1 to TRBJ2-3; tentative D call: TRBD2 (5 bases). The germline V gene has CDR1 MNHNS and CDR2 SASEGT. Trimming stripped 3 bases from V and 2 bases from J, with 12 bases between. This CDR3 has 15 amino acids.